Following are 10 T cell receptor beta chains from one sample sequenced in a study of blood T cell repertoires in COVID-19. Data came from immunoSEQ multiplex PCR; TCRdb stores just in-frame clones and leaves some out. The repertoire has around 370,000 clones, about 89% of them found once; the top ten carry about 6%. The specimen sequenced was peripheral blood. These receptors originate from a woman between 45 and 65 years old with COVID-19, enrolled during active disease.

The chain joins TRBV27 to TRBJ1-5; 7 nucleotides align to TRBD1. Germline V gene lookup returns CDR1 MNHEY and CDR2 SMNVEV (reference sequence). The CDR3 spans 16 residues. V lost 5 bases to trimming and J lost 2 bases; unmatched junction nucleotides: 9. The CDR3 region has the DNA TGTGCCAGCAGTGGAGCTGACAGGGCTCGCAATCAGCCCCAGCATTTT. This encodes CASSGADRARNQPQHF.

This chain connects TRBV25-1 to TRBJ1-4, with 11 bases matching TRBD1. The junction had 4 bases not matched to a gene; V was cut back by 4 bases and J by 0 bases. CDR1 is MGHDK, CDR2 SYGVNS, per germline. The length of the CDR3 is 17 residues. CDR3 sequence reads: CASSGRDRGTTNEKLFF. The DNA for the CDR3 is TGTGCCAGCAGTGGCAGGGACAGGGGGACAACTAATGAAAAACTGTTTTTT.

This chain connects TRBV3-1 (or the pseudogene TRBV3-2) to TRBJ1-2; D ambiguous. The V and J ends lost 1 base and 2 bases respectively, with 8 bases between them. The CDR3 is 14 amino acids. Looked up from germline, CDR1 is LGHDT and CDR2 is YNNKEL (reference sequence). CDR3 region: CASSQGQVNYGYTF. The CDR3 DNA reads as TGTGCCAGCAGCCAAGGTCAGGTGAACTATGGCTACACCTTC.

The V and J genes are TRBV5-1 and TRBJ1-3, with D possibly matching TRBD1 (6 bases). Germline CDR1 SGHRS, CDR2 YFSETQ. The CDR3 spans 16 residues. The germline V and J ends were trimmed by 2 bases and 0 bases, with 12 bases remaining between them. The CDR3 sequence: CASSLGGPLSGNTIYF. The DNA for the CDR3 is TGCGCCAGCAGCTTAGGGGGTCCACTCTCTGGAAACACCATATATTTT.

CDR3: CAWSPRTSGTNEQFF. The CDR3 DNA is TGTGCCTGGAGTCCACGGACTAGCGGGACCAATGAGCAGTTCTTC. V is TRBV30 and J is TRBJ2-1; 12 positions match TRBD2. The ends lost 2 bases at V and 6 bases at J; junction bases unmatched: 5. The length of the CDR3 is 15 residues. Germline lookup yields CDR1 GTSNPN and CDR2 SVGIG (reference sequence).

The chain joins TRBV5-6 to TRBJ1-5; a weak D match, TRBD1 (6 bases). Germline-derived CDR1 and CDR2 are SGHDT and YYEEEE. CDR3 length equals 14 residues. With 5 bases removed from V and 3 bases from J, the gap between germline ends came to 12 bases. The CDR3 DNA follows: TGTGCCAGCAGTCCGCGGGGGCCCAATCAGCCCCAGCATTTT. This sequence encodes CASSPRGPNQPQHF.

CDR3 nucleotides: TGCGCCAGCAGCTTGTGGCAGGGGGCCAACACTGAAGCTTTCTTT. Its translation: CASSLWQGANTEAFF. The gene calls are TRBV5-1 and TRBJ1-1; 8 bases agree with TRBD1. The CDR3 is 15 residues long. Germline V lookup: CDR1 SGHRS, CDR2 YFSETQ. The V and J ends lost 1 base and 2 bases, in that order; junction bases with no gene match: 4. Complete variable domain (other parts from reference TRBV5-1 and TRBJ1-1): KAGVTQTPRYLIKTRGQQVTLSCSPISGHRSVSWYQQTPGQGLQFLFEYFSETQRNKGNFPGRFSGRQFSNSRSEMNVSTLELGDSALYLCASSLWQGANTEAFFGQGTRLTVV.

V is TRBV4-1 and J is TRBJ2-4; D is possibly TRBD2 (6 bases). The CDR3 runs 12 residues. Deletions cut 3 bases from V and 16 bases from J, with 16 bases between. CDR1 is MGHRA and CDR2 is YSYEKL in the germline V gene. The CDR3 spells CASSHGEERVYF. CDR3 nucleotides: TGCGCCAGCAGCCACGGGGAGGAGCGGGTCTACTTC.

The chain uses TRBV7-6 and TRBJ2-5, with TRBD1 as a possible D gene (6 bases). The CDR3 is made up of 14 amino acids. V gave up 5 bases and J gave up 3 bases, with 13 bases separating them. Germline values: CDR1 SGHVS, CDR2 FNYEAQ. Here the CDR3 reads CASSPRGRKETQYF. As DNA, the CDR3 is TGTGCCAGCAGCCCCAGGGGTCGAAAAGAGACCCAGTACTTC. Supplemented by reference TRBV7-6 and TRBJ2-5, the full variable domain reads GAGVSQSPRYKVTKRGQDVALRCDPISGHVSLYWYRQALGQGPEFLTYFNYEAQQDKSGLPNDRFSAERPEGSISTLTIQRTEQRDSAMYRCASSPRGRKETQYFGPGTRLLVL.

The rearrangement uses TRBV10-3 and TRBJ2-2; D unresolved. From germline, CDR1 is ENHRY and CDR2 SYGVKD. The CDR3 spans 13 residues. With 6 bases removed from V and 6 bases from J, the gap between germline ends came to 11 bases. The chain's CDR3 is CAISPIEAGELFF. CDR3 coding DNA: TGTGCCATCAGCCCGATAGAAGCCGGGGAGCTGTTTTTT.